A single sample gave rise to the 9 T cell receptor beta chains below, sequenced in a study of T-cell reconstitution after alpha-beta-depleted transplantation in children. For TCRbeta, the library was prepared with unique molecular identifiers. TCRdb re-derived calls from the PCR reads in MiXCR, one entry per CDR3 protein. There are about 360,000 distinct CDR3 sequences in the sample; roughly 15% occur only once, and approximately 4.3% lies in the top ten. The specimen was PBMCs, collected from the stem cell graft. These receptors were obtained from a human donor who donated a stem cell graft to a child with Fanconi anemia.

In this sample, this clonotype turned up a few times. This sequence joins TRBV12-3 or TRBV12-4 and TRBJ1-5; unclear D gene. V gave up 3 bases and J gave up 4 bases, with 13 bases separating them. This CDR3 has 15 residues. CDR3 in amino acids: CASSLVGAGNQPQHF. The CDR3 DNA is TGTGCCAGCAGTTTGGTCGGAGCGGGTAATCAGCCCCAGCATTTT.

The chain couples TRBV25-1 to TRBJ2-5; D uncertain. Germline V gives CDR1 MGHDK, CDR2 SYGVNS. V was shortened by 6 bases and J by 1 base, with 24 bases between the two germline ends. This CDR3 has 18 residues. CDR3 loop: CASSRSPPGPRFQETQYF. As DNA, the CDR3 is TGTGCCAGCAGCCGAAGTCCCCCCGGGCCGCGCTTCCAAGAGACCCAGTACTTC. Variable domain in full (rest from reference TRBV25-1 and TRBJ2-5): EADIYQTPRYLVIGTGKKITLECSQTMGHDKMYWYQQDPGMELHLIHYSYGVNSTEKGDLSSESTVSRIRTEHFPLTLESARPSHTSQYLCASSRSPPGPRFQETQYFGPGTRLLVL.

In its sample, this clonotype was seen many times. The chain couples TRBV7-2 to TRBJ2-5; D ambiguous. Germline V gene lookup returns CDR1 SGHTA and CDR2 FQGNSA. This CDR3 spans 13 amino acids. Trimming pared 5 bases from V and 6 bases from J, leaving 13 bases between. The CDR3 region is CASSLGPDKTQYF. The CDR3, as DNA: TGTGCCAGCAGCCTAGGACCCGATAAGACCCAGTACTTC.

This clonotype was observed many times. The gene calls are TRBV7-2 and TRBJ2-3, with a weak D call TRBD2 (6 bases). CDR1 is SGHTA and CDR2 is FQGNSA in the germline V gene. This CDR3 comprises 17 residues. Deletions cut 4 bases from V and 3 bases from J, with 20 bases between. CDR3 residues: CASSSSQMGGRTDTQYF. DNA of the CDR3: TGTGCCAGCAGCTCATCGCAGATGGGGGGAAGGACAGATACGCAGTATTTT. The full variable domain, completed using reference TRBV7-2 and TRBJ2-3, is GAGVSQSPSNKVTEKGKDVELRCDPISGHTALYWYRQSLGQGLEFLIYFQGNSAPDKSGLPSDRFSAERTGGSVSTLTIQRTQQEDSAVYLCASSSSQMGGRTDTQYFGPGTRLTVL.

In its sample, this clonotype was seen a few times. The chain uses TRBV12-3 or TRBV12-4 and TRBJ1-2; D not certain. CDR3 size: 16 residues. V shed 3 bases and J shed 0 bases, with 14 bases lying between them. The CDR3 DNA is TGTGCCAGCAGTTTCGGGCTCACAAGTCCTAACTATGGCTACACCTTC. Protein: CASSFGLTSPNYGYTF.

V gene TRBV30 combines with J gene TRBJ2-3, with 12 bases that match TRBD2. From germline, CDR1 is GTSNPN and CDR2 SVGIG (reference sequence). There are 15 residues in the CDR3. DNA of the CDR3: TGTGCAACTAGCGGGGGGTCTCTCCCCACAGATACGCAGTATTTT. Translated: CATSGGSLPTDTQYF.

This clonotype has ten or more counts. The CDR3 sequence: CASSLIPDSGNTIYF. CDR3 bases: TGCGCCAGCAGCTTGATCCCGGACAGTGGAAACACCATATATTTT. The V and J genes are TRBV5-1 and TRBJ1-3; D perhaps matches TRBD1 (6 bases). V lost 1 base and J 3 bases, leaving 11 bases between the germline ends. CDR3 length: 15 amino acids. Germline values: CDR1 SGHRS, CDR2 YFSETQ.

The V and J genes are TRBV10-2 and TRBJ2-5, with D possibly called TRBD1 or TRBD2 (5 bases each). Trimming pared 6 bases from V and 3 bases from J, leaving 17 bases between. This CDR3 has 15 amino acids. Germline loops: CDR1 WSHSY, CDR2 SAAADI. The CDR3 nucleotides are TGCGCCAGCAGCGGATGGGACCCCGGAGAAGAGACCCAGTACTTC. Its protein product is CASSGWDPGEETQYF.

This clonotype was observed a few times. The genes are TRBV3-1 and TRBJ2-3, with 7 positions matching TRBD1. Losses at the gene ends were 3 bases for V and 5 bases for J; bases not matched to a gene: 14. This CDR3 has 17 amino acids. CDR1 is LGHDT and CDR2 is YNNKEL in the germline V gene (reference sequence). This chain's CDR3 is CASSHAPGQRVVDTQYF. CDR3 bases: TGTGCCAGCAGCCATGCTCCGGGACAGCGAGTAGTAGATACGCAGTATTTT.